Listed here are 21 T cell receptor beta chains from one sample, sequenced in a study of blood T cell repertoires in COVID-19. Some clones are missing from TCRdb's copy, which holds only in-frame ones; the method was immunoSEQ multiplex PCR. This table has about 370,000 clones, around 87% appearing once. The sequenced material came from PBMCs or T cells enriched from blood (not recorded which). The receptors here all came from a man younger than 35 who had recovered from COVID-19.

This chain links TRBV11-3 with TRBJ2-1; weak D call: TRBD2 (6 bases). In germline, CDR1 is SGHNT, CDR2 YENEEA. CDR3 size: 14 residues. Trimming stripped 2 bases from V and 7 bases from J, with 12 bases between. The chain's CDR3 is CASSLPGAGNEQFF. The CDR3 nucleotides are TGTGCCAGCAGCTTACCTGGGGCGGGAAATGAGCAGTTCTTC.

The genes are TRBV19 and TRBJ1-2; tentative D call: TRBD1 (6 bases). The germline gives CDR1 LNHDA, CDR2 SQIVND (reference sequence). This CDR3 spans 12 amino acids. V gave up 6 bases and J gave up 8 bases, with 13 bases separating them. CDR3 in DNA: TGTGCCAGTAGGGGGGACACAGTGGGCTACACCTTC. Translation gives CASRGDTVGYTF.

The chain has TRBV19 and TRBJ1-2, with D uncertain. The CDR3 spans 15 residues. Per germline, CDR1 LNHDA and CDR2 SQIVND (reference sequence). Trimming took 4 bases from V and 7 from J, leaving 19 bases between them. CDR3 bases: TGTGCCAGTAGTAGCCCCCCCGCCGCTATCTTTGGCTACACCTTC. It yields the protein CASSSPPAAIFGYTF.

This clone appeared a few times. The chain is built from TRBV5-1 and TRBJ2-7; 8 bases fit TRBD1. J lost 7 bases, V lost 2 bases, and 11 bases had no gene match. This CDR3 region has 15 residues. From germline, CDR1 is SGHRS and CDR2 YFSETQ. The CDR3 bases are TGCGCCAGCAGCTTTGGGGGACAGGACCTACGGGAGCAGTACTTC. It is translated as CASSFGGQDLREQYF.

The chain employs TRBV7-8 and TRBJ2-1; TRBD1 agrees at 11 bases. The V and J ends lost 5 bases and 7 bases, in that order; junction bases with no gene match: 10. CDR1 and CDR2 from the germline V gene are SGHVS and FQNEAQ. This CDR3 has 16 amino acids. CDR3 sequence (DNA): TGTGCCAGCAGCCGGGGCCGGACAGGGGGCTGGAATGAGCAGTTCTTC. Residues: CASSRGRTGGWNEQFF.

In DNA, the CDR3 is TGTGCCAGCAGTTTAAACAGCCTCTTAAATCAGCCCCAGCATTTT. It specifies CASSLNSLLNQPQHF. V usage is TRBV27 and J usage is TRBJ1-5; D is unclear. CDR3 length: 15 amino acids. Germline V gives CDR1 MNHEY, CDR2 SMNVEV (reference sequence). With 2 bases removed from V and 4 bases from J, the gap between germline ends came to 12 bases.

This clone was seen once. The genes are TRBV10-3 and TRBJ1-1; TRBD1 might be the D (6 bases). V lost 2 bases to trimming and J lost 8 bases, with 15 bases between them. This CDR3 is 14 amino acids long. The germline CDR1 and CDR2 sequences are ENHRY and SYGVKD. DNA for the CDR3: TGTGCCATCAGTGAGACCGCAGGGGCAGGCGAAGCTTTCTTT. Protein product: CAISETAGAGEAFF.

The J gene is TRBJ2-5, the V gene TRBV6-1, with D possibly TRBD1 on 6 matching bases. The V and J ends lost 2 bases and 5 bases respectively, with 9 bases between them. This CDR3 contains 13 residues. Germline CDR1 is MNHNS and CDR2 is SASEGT. This CDR3 is CASSEYDRETQYF. The CDR3 nucleotides are TGTGCCAGCAGTGAATATGACAGGGAGACCCAGTACTTC.

The chain is built from TRBV25-1 and TRBJ1-6; unclear D gene. The CDR3 is 13 amino acids. Per germline, CDR1 MGHDK and CDR2 SYGVNS. The V end was cut by 4 bases, the J end by 5 bases, with 6 bases between. CDR3 coding DNA: TGTGCCAGCAGTGCAACTCATAATTCACCCCTCCACTTT. Translation gives CASSATHNSPLHF.

The chain is built from TRBV5-1 and TRBJ1-1, with a possible D match to TRBD1 (6 bases). Per the germline V gene, CDR1 is SGHRS and CDR2 is YFSETQ. V was trimmed by 0 bases and J by 4 bases, leaving 10 bases between them. CDR3 length: 14 residues. The CDR3 DNA is TGCGCCAGCAGCTTGGATCGAGGGGGCACTGAAGCTTTCTTT. Protein: CASSLDRGGTEAFF.

The chain combines TRBV9 with TRBJ2-7, with 11 positions matching TRBD2. The CDR3 has 15 amino acids. V was pared by 2 bases and J by 7 bases, with 8 bases of the junction left unmatched. The germline V gene encodes CDR1 SGDLS and CDR2 YYNGEE. CDR3 sequence reads: CASSVSGTSGNEQYF. The CDR3 DNA reads as TGTGCCAGCAGCGTCTCCGGGACTAGCGGTAATGAGCAGTACTTC.

The chain couples TRBV7-8 to TRBJ2-5; TRBD1 might be the D (6 bases). Between the trimmed V and J ends, which lost 2 bases and 3 bases, there was a span of 10 bases. CDR1 SGHVS and CDR2 FQNEAQ come from the germline V gene. The CDR3 runs 14 residues. The CDR3 protein is CASSLLAGEETQYF. CDR3 nucleotide sequence: TGTGCCAGCAGCTTATTGGCAGGGGAAGAGACCCAGTACTTC.

The chain joins TRBV5-5 to TRBJ2-2; TRBD1 matches 8 bases. The germline V gene encodes CDR1 SGHKS and CDR2 YYEKEE (reference sequence). The CDR3 runs 16 residues. The V segment lost 4 bases and the J segment 1 base; nucleotides outside the gene matches: 6. The CDR3 nucleotides are TGTGCCAGCAGCCCACTAGGGACAGGGAACACCGGGGAGCTGTTTTTT. Its protein is CASSPLGTGNTGELFF.

The chain links TRBV20-1 to TRBJ1-2; D unclear. V lost 3 bases and J 4 bases, leaving 12 bases between the germline ends. Germline V CDR1 and CDR2: DFQATT, SNEGSKA (reference sequence). CDR3 length: 13 amino acids. The CDR3 is CSASFRVPYGYTF. The DNA for the CDR3 is TGCAGTGCTAGTTTCCGGGTTCCCTATGGCTACACCTTC.

CDR3 in amino acids: CASPSGATNEKLFF. CDR3 sequence (DNA): TGTGCCAGTCCCTCAGGGGCAACTAATGAAAAACTGTTTTTT. V gene TRBV25-1 combines with J gene TRBJ1-4, with D maybe TRBD1 (6 bases). The CDR3 loop spans 14 amino acids. The V gene lost 9 bases and the J gene lost 0 bases, with 11 bases spanning the gap. Germline loops: CDR1 MGHDK, CDR2 SYGVNS.

This clone was seen only once. This sequence joins TRBV18 and TRBJ1-1; 9 positions match TRBD1. CDR1 and CDR2 from the germline V gene are KGHSH and LQKENI. The CDR3 is made up of 15 amino acids. The V and J ends lost 2 bases and 4 bases, in that order; junction bases with no gene match: 5. CDR3 loop: CASSPSEQGATEAFF. CDR3 sequence (DNA): TGTGCCAGCTCACCATCGGAACAGGGGGCCACTGAAGCTTTCTTT.

The chain is built from TRBV9 and TRBJ2-3; no reliable D call. The germline gives CDR1 SGDLS, CDR2 YYNGEE. V lost 3 bases to trimming and J lost 2 bases, with 13 bases between them. The CDR3 extends over 15 amino acids. CDR3 amino acids: CASSAPGHNTDTQYF. The DNA of the CDR3 is TGTGCCAGCAGCGCCCCGGGTCATAACACAGATACGCAGTATTTT.

The chain joins TRBV3-1 (or the pseudogene TRBV3-2) to TRBJ2-2, with 10 bases lining up with TRBD2. Germline CDR1 and CDR2: LGHDT and YNNKEL (reference sequence). The CDR3 length is 17 residues. V was pared by 1 base and J by 6 bases, with 8 bases of the junction left unmatched. Here the CDR3 DNA reads TGTGCCAGCAGCCAAGCCAGCGGGGGGGCCTTTTCCGGGGAGCTGTTTTTT. This gives the protein CASSQASGGAFSGELFF.

J is TRBJ2-3 and V is TRBV18, with 15 bases aligning to TRBD2. The CDR3 runs to 15 residues. The V segment lost 5 bases and the J segment 5 bases; nucleotides outside the gene matches: 2. Germline V gene lookup returns CDR1 KGHSH and CDR2 LQKENI. The DNA for the CDR3 is TGTGCCAGCTCAGGACTAGCGGGGGGGCAAGATACGCAGTATTTT. It codes for CASSGLAGGQDTQYF.

This chain uses TRBV27 with TRBJ2-1; TRBD2 agrees at 13 bases. The germline V gene has CDR1 MNHEY and CDR2 SMNVEV (reference sequence). The CDR3 totals 15 residues. V trimming: 7 bases; J trimming: 9 bases; junction bases outside the gene matches: 9. In DNA form, the CDR3 reads TGTGCCAGCATCATAACTAGCGGGGGGGCCAGTGAGCAGTTCTTC. It encodes CASIITSGGASEQFF.

The chain links TRBV27 to TRBJ1-4; D gene ambiguous. CDR1 MNHEY and CDR2 SMNVEV come from the germline V gene (reference sequence). This CDR3 region has 20 residues. V was pared by 2 bases and J by 6 bases, with 28 bases between. The CDR3 sequence is CASSLRIRRTAIKGDEKLFF. CDR3 sequence (DNA): TGTGCCAGCAGTTTAAGGATTAGGCGGACTGCGATAAAGGGTGATGAAAAACTGTTTTTT.